This TCR beta chain was captured in a study of CD8 T cells in ankylosing spondylitis. The study, taken as a whole, reports: Clones linked with disease were CD8+ and fairly uncommon in the peripheral blood. For ankylosing spondylitis blood, a TCR beta motif of seven to nine highly homologous variants appeared characteristic. Significant enrichment of disease-linked clones was reportedly seen in matched ankylosing spondylitis synovial fluid.

In its sample, this clonotype was seen many times. The target antigen is unknown. In making TCR beta libraries, quantitative 5'-RACE with molecular barcodes was used. TCRdb independently ran MiXCR on the 5' RACE reads; one entry per CDR3 protein. The sample contains 750,000 to 850,000 distinct CDR3 sequences, 10% to 15% of which appear only once. Sequenced input: blood, either unsorted or a sorted T cell fraction (not recorded which). The TCR originated in a male donor with ankylosing spondylitis.

CDR3 DNA: TGCAGCGGAGGGGCGGGGGATTACAATGAGCAGTTCTTC. This codes for CSGGAGDYNEQFF. The gene calls are TRBV29-1 and TRBJ2-1; 7 bases fit TRBD2. The CDR3 is made up of 13 amino acids. Germline V gives CDR1 SQVTM, CDR2 ANQGSEA. V lost 7 bases, J lost 4 bases, and 7 bases stayed unmatched.